This entry features one T cell receptor beta chain sequence. This clonotype is judged medium-sized (0.01 to 0.1%). The clone's antigen remains unknown. Base quality data are lacking; no much larger clone is found one base away. This sample is drawn from a study of early T cells in non-severe SARS-CoV-2 infection (dated by TCRdb to about 2021). Study-wide context: Bulk RNA from unsorted whole blood was used for TCR sequencing, so alpha and beta chains could not be paired.

Broad study findings and their caveats: VDJdb matching was skewed toward anti-spike CD8 responses and likely underestimated virus-specific expansions by missing private and CD4 specificities.

The library was generated by 5' RACE. Sequencing was performed on a NextSeq 500. Unique molecular identifiers were attached to individual cDNA molecules in the TCR library protocol so that sequencing error and PCR bias could be corrected. Both TCR alpha and beta chains were sequenced, and tight co-correlation was observed between alpha and beta sequence abundances in each sample. The published analysis was carried out like this. Decombinator V4 was used to perform V gene, J gene and CDR3 annotation of TCR sequences. Expanded TCRs were defined as changing significantly between any two time points under a Poisson model with p below 0.0001. TCR abundances were normalised to the total number of TCRs sequenced per sample and expressed as counts per million. TRAV1-2 paired with TRAJ12, TRAJ20 or TRAJ33 defined MAIT TCRs, while TRAV10 paired with TRAJ18 defined iNKT TCRs. VDJdb, accessed on 1 November 2021, was searched for TCRs annotated for CMV, EBV and SARS-CoV-2, and TCRs annotated for more than one antigen were excluded. The raw public reads went through TCRdb reprocessing: fastp at Q25, MiXCR clone calling, in-frame beta chains kept. Every entry covers one CDR3 protein and lists the most common genes and DNA from its rows. What appears here as the V and J calls and clone size reflects TCRdb's work, not the paper's. This sample holds some 16,000 distinct CDR3 sequences; about 5% were observed only once. The ten largest make up roughly 7% of the sample.

The study was a case-control design nested within a healthcare worker cohort in London, UK, with weekly nasopharyngeal swab PCR tests and blood sampling. Healthcare workers were recruited during the week of the UK lockdown, between 23 and 31 March 2020, and followed weekly for up to roughly 15 weeks. The germline V gene (reference sequence) specifies LNHNV as CDR1 and YYDKDF as CDR2. V drops 4 bases and J drops 7 bases, leaving 14 bases in between. Inclusive of the bounding cysteine and phenylalanine, the CDR3 is 14 residues long. Only the CDR3 DNA is retained, 42 bases long and in frame from the first base.

This TCR came from an adult who was a healthcare worker with PCR-confirmed SARS-CoV-2 infection or an uninfected control (not recorded which). Recombination linked TRBV15 to TRBJ2-1; 6 matching bases give a weak D call of TRBD2. Sequenced material: whole blood. In nucleotides, the sequence is TGTGCCACCAGCACGGGTCGGGAGCTGAATGAGCAGTTCTTC. Its amino acids are CATSTGRELNEQFF. The reference TRBV15 and TRBJ2-1 proteins fill in what lies around the CDR3, so the full variable domain reads DAMVIQNPRYQVTQFGKPVTLSCSQTLNHNVMYWYQQKSSQAPKLLFHYYDKDFNNEADTPDNFQSRRPNTSFCFLDIRSPGLGDTAMYLCATSTGRELNEQFFGPGTRLTVL.